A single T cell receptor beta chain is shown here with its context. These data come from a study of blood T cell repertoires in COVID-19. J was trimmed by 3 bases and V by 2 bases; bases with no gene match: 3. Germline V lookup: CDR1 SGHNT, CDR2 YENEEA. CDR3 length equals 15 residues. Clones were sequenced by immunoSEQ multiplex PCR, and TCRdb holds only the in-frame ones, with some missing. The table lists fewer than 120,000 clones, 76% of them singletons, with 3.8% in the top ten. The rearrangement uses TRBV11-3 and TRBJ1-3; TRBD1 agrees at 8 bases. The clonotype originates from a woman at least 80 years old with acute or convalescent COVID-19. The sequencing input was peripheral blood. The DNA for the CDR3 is TGTGCCAGCAGCTTAACGACAGGGGTTGGAAACACCATATATTTT. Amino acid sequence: CASSLTTGVGNTIYF.